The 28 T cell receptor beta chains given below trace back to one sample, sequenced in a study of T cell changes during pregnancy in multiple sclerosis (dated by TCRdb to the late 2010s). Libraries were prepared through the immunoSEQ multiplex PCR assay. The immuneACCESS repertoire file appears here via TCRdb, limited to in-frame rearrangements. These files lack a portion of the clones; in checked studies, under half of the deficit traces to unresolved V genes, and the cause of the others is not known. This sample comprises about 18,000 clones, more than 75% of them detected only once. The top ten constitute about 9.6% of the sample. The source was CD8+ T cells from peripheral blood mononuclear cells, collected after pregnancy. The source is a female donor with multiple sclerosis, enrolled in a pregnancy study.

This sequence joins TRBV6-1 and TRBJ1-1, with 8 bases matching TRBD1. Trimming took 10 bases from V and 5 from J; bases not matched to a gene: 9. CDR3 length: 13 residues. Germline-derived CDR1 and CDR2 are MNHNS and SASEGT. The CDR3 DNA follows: TGTGCCACTAAGGACAGGGAGGGAACTGAAGCTTTCTTT. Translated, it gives CATKDREGTEAFF.

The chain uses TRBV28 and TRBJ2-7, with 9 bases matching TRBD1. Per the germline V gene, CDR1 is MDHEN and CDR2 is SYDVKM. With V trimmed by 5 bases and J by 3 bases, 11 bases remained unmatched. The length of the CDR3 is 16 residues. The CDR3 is CASSPGRTGVDYEQYF. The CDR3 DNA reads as TGTGCCAGCAGTCCCGGCAGGACAGGGGTGGACTACGAGCAGTACTTC.

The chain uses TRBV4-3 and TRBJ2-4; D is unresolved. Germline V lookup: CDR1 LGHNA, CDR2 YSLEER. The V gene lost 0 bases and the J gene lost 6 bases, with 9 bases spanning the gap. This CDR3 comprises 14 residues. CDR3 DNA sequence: TGCGCCAGCAGCCAAGATCACGAGATAAACATTCAGTACTTC. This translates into CASSQDHEINIQYF.

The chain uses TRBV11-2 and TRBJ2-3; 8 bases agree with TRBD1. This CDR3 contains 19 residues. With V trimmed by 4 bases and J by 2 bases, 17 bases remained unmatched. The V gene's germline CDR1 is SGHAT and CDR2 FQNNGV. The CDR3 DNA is TGTGCCAGCAGCTGGGTTCTGGGGACAGGTCCTAGCGACACAGATACGCAGTATTTT. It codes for CASSWVLGTGPSDTDTQYF. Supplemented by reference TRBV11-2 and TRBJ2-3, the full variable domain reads EAGVAQSPRYKIIEKRQSVAFWCNPISGHATLYWYQQILGQGPKLLIQFQNNGVVDDSQLPKDRFSAERLKGVDSTLKIQPAKLEDSAVYLCASSWVLGTGPSDTDTQYFGPGTRLTVL.

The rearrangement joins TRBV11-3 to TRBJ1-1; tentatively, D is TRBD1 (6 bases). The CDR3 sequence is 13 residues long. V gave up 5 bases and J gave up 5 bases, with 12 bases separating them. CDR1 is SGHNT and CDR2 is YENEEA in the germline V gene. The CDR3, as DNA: TGTGCCAGCAGCCAAGGCAGGGGAACTGAAGCTTTCTTT. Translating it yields CASSQGRGTEAFF.

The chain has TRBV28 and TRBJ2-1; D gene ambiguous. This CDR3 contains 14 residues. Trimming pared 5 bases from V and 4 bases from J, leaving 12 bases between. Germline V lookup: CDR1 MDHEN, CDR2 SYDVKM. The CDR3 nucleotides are TGTGCCAGCAGTCCAGTGGCGGTTTACAATGAGCAGTTCTTC. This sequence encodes CASSPVAVYNEQFF.

Here the CDR3 reads CASSHIQGDYNEQFF. The CDR3 nucleotides are TGTGCCAGCAGCCATATACAGGGCGACTACAATGAGCAGTTCTTC. The chain joins TRBV7-9 to TRBJ2-1, with D perhaps TRBD1 (6 bases). V lost 5 bases, J lost 3 bases, and 14 bases lay in between. From germline, CDR1 is SEHNR and CDR2 FQNEAQ (reference sequence). This CDR3 is 15 amino acids long.

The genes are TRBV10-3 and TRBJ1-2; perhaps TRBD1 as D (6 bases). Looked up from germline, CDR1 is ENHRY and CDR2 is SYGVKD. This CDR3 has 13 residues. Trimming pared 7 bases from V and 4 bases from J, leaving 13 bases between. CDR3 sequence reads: CAIIQGFGYGYTF. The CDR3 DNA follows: TGTGCCATCATACAGGGTTTTGGCTATGGCTACACCTTC.

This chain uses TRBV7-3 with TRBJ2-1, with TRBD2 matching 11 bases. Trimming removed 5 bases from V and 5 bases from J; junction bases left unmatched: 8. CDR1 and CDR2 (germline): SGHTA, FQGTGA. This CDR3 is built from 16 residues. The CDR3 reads CASSRIAGGLDNEQFF. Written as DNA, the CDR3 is TGTGCCAGCAGCCGAATAGCGGGAGGGCTTGACAATGAGCAGTTCTTC.

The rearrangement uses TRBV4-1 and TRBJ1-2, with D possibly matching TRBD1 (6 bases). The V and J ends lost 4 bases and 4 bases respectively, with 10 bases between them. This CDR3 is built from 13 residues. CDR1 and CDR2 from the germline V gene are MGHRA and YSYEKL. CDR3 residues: CASSPQGGYGYTF. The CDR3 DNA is TGCGCCAGCAGCCCACAGGGTGGCTATGGCTACACCTTC.

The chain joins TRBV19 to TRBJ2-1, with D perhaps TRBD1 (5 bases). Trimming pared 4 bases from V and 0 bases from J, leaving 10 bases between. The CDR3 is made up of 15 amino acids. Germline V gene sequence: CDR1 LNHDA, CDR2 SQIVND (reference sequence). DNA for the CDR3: TGTGCCAGTAGTACACAGGTCCGCTCCTACAATGAGCAGTTCTTC. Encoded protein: CASSTQVRSYNEQFF.

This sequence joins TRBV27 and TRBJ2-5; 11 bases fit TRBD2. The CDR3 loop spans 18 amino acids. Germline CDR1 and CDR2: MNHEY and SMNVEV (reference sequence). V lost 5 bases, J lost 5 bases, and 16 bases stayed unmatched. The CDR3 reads CASSLLGLAGSQAETQYF. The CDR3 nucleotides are TGTGCCAGCAGTCTACTCGGACTAGCGGGCTCCCAAGCGGAGACCCAGTACTTC.

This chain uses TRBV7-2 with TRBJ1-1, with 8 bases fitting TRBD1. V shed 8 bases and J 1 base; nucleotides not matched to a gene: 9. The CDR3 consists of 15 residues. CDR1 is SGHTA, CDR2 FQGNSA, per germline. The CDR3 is CASSTLTGANTEAFF. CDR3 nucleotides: TGTGCCAGCTCTACACTGACAGGGGCGAACACTGAAGCTTTCTTT.

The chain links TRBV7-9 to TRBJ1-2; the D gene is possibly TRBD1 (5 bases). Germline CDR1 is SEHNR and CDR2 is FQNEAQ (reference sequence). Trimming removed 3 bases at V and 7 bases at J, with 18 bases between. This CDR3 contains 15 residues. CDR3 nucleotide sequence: TGTGCCAGCAGCTTTTCATCGACTCTGGGGCCTGGCTACACCTTC. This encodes CASSFSSTLGPGYTF.

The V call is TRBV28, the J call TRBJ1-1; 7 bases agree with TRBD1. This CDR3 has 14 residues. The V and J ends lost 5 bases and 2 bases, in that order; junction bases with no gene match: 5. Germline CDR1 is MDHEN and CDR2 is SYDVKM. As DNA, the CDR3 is TGTGCCAGCAGTGACAGGGTTATAAACACTGAAGCTTTCTTT. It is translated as CASSDRVINTEAFF.

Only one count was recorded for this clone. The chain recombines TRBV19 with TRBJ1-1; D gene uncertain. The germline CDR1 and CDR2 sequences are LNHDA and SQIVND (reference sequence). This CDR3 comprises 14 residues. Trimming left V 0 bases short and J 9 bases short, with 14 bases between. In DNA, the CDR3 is TGTGCCAGTAGTATAGATGTGCCCCCTGGGCAAGCTTTCTTT. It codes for CASSIDVPPGQAFF.

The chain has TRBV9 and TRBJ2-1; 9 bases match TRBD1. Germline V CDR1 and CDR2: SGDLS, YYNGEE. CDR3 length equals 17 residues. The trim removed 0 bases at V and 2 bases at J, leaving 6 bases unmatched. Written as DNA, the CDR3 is TGTGCCAGCAGCGTAGCGGGGACAGGGACCCCCTACAATGAGCAGTTCTTC. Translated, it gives CASSVAGTGTPYNEQFF. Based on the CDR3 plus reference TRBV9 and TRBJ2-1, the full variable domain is DSGVTQTPKHLITATGQRVTLRCSPRSGDLSVYWYQQSLDQGLQFLIQYYNGEERAKGNILERFSAQQFPDLHSELNLSSLELGDSALYFCASSVAGTGTPYNEQFFGPGTRLTVL.

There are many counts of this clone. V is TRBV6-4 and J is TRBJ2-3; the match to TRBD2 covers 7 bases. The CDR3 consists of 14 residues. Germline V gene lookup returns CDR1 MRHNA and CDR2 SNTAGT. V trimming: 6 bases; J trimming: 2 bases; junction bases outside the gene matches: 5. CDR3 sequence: CASSALADTDTQYF. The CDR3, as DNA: TGTGCCAGCAGCGCCCTAGCGGACACAGATACGCAGTATTTT.

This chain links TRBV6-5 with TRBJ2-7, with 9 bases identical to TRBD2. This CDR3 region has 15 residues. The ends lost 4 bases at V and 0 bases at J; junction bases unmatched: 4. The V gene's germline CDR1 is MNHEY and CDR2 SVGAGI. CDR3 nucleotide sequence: TGTGCCAGCAGTTTGAGCGGGGGGCACTCCTACGAGCAGTACTTC. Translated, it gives CASSLSGGHSYEQYF.

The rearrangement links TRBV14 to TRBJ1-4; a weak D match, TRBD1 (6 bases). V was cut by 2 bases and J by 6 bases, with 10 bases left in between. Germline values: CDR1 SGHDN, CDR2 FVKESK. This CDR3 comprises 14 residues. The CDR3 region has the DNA TGTGCCAGCAGCCAATTGGACAGTGATGAAAAACTGTTTTTT. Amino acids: CASSQLDSDEKLFF.

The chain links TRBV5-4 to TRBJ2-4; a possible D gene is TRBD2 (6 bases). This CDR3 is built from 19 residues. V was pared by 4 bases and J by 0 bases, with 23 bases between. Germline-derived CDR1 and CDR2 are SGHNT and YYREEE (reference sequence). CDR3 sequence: CASSDALRGTELAKNIQYF. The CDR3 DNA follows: TGTGCCAGCAGCGACGCACTTCGGGGGACTGAACTAGCCAAAAACATTCAGTACTTC.

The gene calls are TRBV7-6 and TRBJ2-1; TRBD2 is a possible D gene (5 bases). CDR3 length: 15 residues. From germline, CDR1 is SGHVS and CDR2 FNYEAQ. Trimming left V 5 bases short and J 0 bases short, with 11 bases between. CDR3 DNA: TGTGCCAGCAGCACAGCGGCAAGCTCCTACAATGAGCAGTTCTTC. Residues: CASSTAASSYNEQFF.

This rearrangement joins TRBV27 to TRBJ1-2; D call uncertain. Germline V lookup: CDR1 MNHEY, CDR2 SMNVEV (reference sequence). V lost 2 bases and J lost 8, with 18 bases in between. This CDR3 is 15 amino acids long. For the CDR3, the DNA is TGTGCCAGCAGTTTACTTGCTGACTCCACGAGGGGCTACACCTTC. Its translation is CASSLLADSTRGYTF.

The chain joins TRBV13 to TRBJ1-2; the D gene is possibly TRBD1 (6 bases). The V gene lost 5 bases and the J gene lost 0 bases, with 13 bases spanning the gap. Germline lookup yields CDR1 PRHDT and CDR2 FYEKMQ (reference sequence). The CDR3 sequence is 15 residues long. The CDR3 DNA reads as TGTGCCAGCAGCACGATTGAGGGGGCTAACTATGGCTACACCTTC. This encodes CASSTIEGANYGYTF.

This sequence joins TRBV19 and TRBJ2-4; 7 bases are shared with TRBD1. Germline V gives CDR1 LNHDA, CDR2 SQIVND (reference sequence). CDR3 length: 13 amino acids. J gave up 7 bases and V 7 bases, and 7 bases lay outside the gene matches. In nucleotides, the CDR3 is TGTGCCAGTAAGGGGACGGGACAGAACATTCAGTACTTC. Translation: CASKGTGQNIQYF.

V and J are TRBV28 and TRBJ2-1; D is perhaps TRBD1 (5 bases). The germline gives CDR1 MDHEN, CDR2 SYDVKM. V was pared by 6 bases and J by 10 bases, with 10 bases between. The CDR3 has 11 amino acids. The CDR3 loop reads CASSLQDEQFF. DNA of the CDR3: TGTGCCAGCAGCCTACAGGACGAGCAGTTCTTC.

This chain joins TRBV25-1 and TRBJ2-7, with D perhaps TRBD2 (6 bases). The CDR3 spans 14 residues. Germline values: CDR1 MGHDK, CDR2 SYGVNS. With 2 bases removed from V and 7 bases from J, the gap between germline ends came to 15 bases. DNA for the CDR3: TGTGCCAGCAGTGAACCGATCCACGGAGGGGAGCAGTACTTC. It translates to CASSEPIHGGEQYF.

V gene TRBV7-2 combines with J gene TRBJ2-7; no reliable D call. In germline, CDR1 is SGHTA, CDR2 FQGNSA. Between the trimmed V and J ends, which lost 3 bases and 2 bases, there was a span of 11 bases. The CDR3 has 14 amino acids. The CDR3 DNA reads TGTGCCAGCAGCTTGGGCGTCCAAACCTACGAGCAGTACTTC. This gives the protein CASSLGVQTYEQYF.